Shown below are 32 T cell receptor beta chains from a single sample sequenced in a study of response to subunit inactivated influenza vaccine. TCRdb re-analysed the RT-PCR reads in MiXCR, keeping a single row per CDR3 protein. This sample has hundreds of thousands of distinct CDR3 sequences; 15% to 19% occur once, and the top ten carry roughly 11%. The sample consisted of PBMCs from blood, taken roughly 12 days after vaccination. These receptors originate from a man in his fifties who received an inactivated influenza vaccine.

The chain combines TRBV5-1 with TRBJ2-1, with 11 positions matching TRBD2. The CDR3 sequence is 18 residues long. The germline gives CDR1 SGHRS, CDR2 YFSETQ. V dropped 4 bases and J dropped 4; count of bases not matched to a gene: 13. CDR3 sequence (DNA): TGCGCCAGCAGCCCGCAGACTAGCGGGATGGGGGCGTACAATGAGCAGTTCTTC. This translates into CASSPQTSGMGAYNEQFF.

The genes are TRBV25-1 and TRBJ2-2; TRBD2 agrees at 8 bases. Germline CDR1 reads MGHDK; CDR2 reads SYGVNS. J lost 9 bases, V lost 3 bases, and 9 bases had no gene match. This CDR3 is built from 15 residues. This CDR3 reads CASSDEGAGGWELFF. In DNA form, the CDR3 reads TGTGCCAGCAGTGATGAAGGGGCGGGGGGCTGGGAGCTGTTTTTT.

Only a few counts were recorded for this clonotype. The rearrangement uses TRBV19 and TRBJ2-1, with 7 bases matching TRBD1. Germline V gene lookup returns CDR1 LNHDA and CDR2 SQIVND (reference sequence). V gave up 8 bases and J gave up 0 bases; unmatched junction bases: 4. The CDR3 length is 14 residues. The DNA of the CDR3 is TGTGCCAGTGGACAGGCGAGCTCCTACAATGAGCAGTTCTTC. It yields the protein CASGQASSYNEQFF.

The chain uses TRBV28 and TRBJ1-2; the D gene is possibly TRBD1 (5 bases). V lost 3 bases, J lost 3 bases, and 11 bases lay in between. CDR3 length equals 14 residues. Germline V gene lookup returns CDR1 MDHEN and CDR2 SYDVKM. The DNA of the CDR3 is TGTGCCAGCAGTTTGAGCAGGGAGGACTATGGCTACACCTTC. It encodes CASSLSREDYGYTF.

This chain uses TRBV4-2 with TRBJ1-3; TRBD1 is a possible D gene (5 bases). Trimming took 0 bases from V and 3 from J, leaving 15 bases between them. The CDR3 totals 17 residues. Looked up from germline, CDR1 is LGHNA and CDR2 is YNFKEQ. The CDR3 DNA sequence: TGTGCCAGCAGCCAAGAATTGCAGGGAGTCAGTGGAAACACCATATATTTT. Residues: CASSQELQGVSGNTIYF.

The CDR3 bases are TGTGCCACCAGCAGAGACACAGGGACCACTGAAGCTTTCTTT. Amino acids: CATSRDTGTTEAFF. The V call is TRBV15, the J call TRBJ1-1, with D possibly matching TRBD1 (6 bases). V dropped 0 bases and J dropped 4 bases, with 9 bases sitting between them. This CDR3 has 14 residues. Germline assignment: CDR1 LNHNV and CDR2 YYDKDF (reference sequence).

This clonotype was observed a few times. This sequence joins TRBV29-1 and TRBJ1-1; D gene ambiguous. V was shortened by 4 bases and J by 2 bases, with 11 bases between the two germline ends. The CDR3 runs 13 residues. Germline CDR1 reads SQVTM; CDR2 reads ANQGSEA. CDR3 protein: CSVGRSPNTEAFF. The DNA of the CDR3 is TGCAGCGTTGGGAGATCCCCCAACACTGAAGCTTTCTTT.

V gene TRBV20-1 combines with J gene TRBJ2-2; TRBD1 might be the D (6 bases). This CDR3 is 14 amino acids long. V shed 0 bases and J shed 6 bases, with 11 bases lying between them. Germline V gene sequence: CDR1 DFQATT, CDR2 SNEGSKA (reference sequence). CDR3 protein: CSARDQGSPGELFF. The CDR3 DNA reads TGCAGTGCTAGAGATCAGGGGAGCCCCGGGGAGCTGTTTTTT.

The chain links TRBV10-3 to TRBJ2-1, with D perhaps given as TRBD1 or TRBD2 (5 bases each). The germline CDR1 and CDR2 sequences are ENHRY and SYGVKD. With 8 bases removed from V and 6 bases from J, the gap between germline ends came to 11 bases. This CDR3 is built from 12 residues. The CDR3 DNA is TGTGCCATCGGGGGACCGGGCAATGAGCAGTTCTTC. As protein: CAIGGPGNEQFF.

This chain joins TRBV29-1 and TRBJ2-2; no clear D gene. CDR1 and CDR2 from the germline V gene are SQVTM and ANQGSEA. V dropped 5 bases and J dropped 1 base, with 5 bases sitting between them. This CDR3 contains 12 residues. The CDR3 bases are TGCAGCGTTAGATTGAACACCGGGGAGCTGTTTTTT. Its protein product is CSVRLNTGELFF.

This clonotype was found many times. V and J are TRBV29-1 and TRBJ2-2; 7 bases are shared with TRBD2. The CDR3 has 15 residues. Per the germline V gene, CDR1 is SQVTM and CDR2 is ANQGSEA. With V trimmed by 4 bases and J by 1 base, 6 bases remained unmatched. CDR3 sequence: CSVGFSGWNTGELFF. The CDR3, as DNA: TGCAGCGTTGGATTTAGCGGGTGGAACACCGGGGAGCTGTTTTTT.

This chain links TRBV4-1 with TRBJ1-3; D unclear. This CDR3 spans 13 amino acids. V was cut by 6 bases and J by 5 bases, with 11 bases left in between. Germline V gene lookup returns CDR1 MGHRA and CDR2 YSYEKL. This CDR3 is CASRQVGRNTIYF. The CDR3, as DNA: TGCGCCAGCAGGCAGGTTGGGAGAAACACCATATATTTT.

The chain combines TRBV3-1 with TRBJ2-7; maybe TRBD1 (6 bases). CDR1 LGHDT and CDR2 YNNKEL come from the germline V gene (reference sequence). The CDR3 consists of 15 residues. The germline V and J ends were trimmed by 2 bases and 3 bases, with 14 bases remaining between them. Here the CDR3 reads CASSQPIGGSYEQYF. The CDR3 DNA is TGTGCCAGCAGCCAACCGATTGGGGGCAGCTACGAGCAGTACTTC.

The chain recombines TRBV3-1 with TRBJ2-5; TRBD1 is a possible D gene (6 bases). V lost 1 base and J lost 4, with 16 bases in between. Germline V lookup: CDR1 LGHDT, CDR2 YNNKEL (reference sequence). The CDR3 extends over 16 amino acids. The CDR3 reads CASSQAPRGIRETQYF. The CDR3 DNA reads as TGTGCCAGCAGCCAAGCCCCCAGGGGAATACGAGAGACCCAGTACTTC.

The chain recombines TRBV7-2 with TRBJ1-3; D may be TRBD1 (5 bases). The germline CDR1 and CDR2 sequences are SGHTA and FQGNSA. The CDR3 contains 15 residues. V was shortened by 1 base and J by 14 bases, with 21 bases between the two germline ends. CDR3: CASSLDAGPAVGLYF. CDR3 bases: TGTGCCAGCAGCTTAGACGCAGGGCCCGCTGTGGGGTTATATTTT.

The gene calls are TRBV14 and TRBJ2-3; tentative D call: TRBD2 (6 bases). Germline CDR1 SGHDN, CDR2 FVKESK. CDR3 length: 14 amino acids. The V gene lost 6 bases and the J gene lost 3 bases, with 13 bases spanning the gap. The chain's CDR3 is CASRYRDSTDTQYF. The DNA of the CDR3 is TGTGCCAGCAGATACCGGGACTCTACAGATACGCAGTATTTT.

This clonotype was picked up a small number of times. The chain's CDR3 is CASSDTSGSPVPYEQYF. CDR3 nucleotide sequence: TGCGCCAGCAGTGATACTAGCGGGTCCCCAGTGCCTTACGAGCAGTACTTC. The chain carries TRBV10-2 and TRBJ2-7; 9 bases agree with TRBD2. Trimming at V came to 3 bases and at J to 4 bases, leaving 13 bases not matched to a gene. The CDR3 spans 17 residues. In germline, CDR1 is WSHSY, CDR2 SAAADI.

This clonotype was counted many times. The V and J genes are TRBV5-4 and TRBJ2-3; 7 bases agree with TRBD2. The CDR3 has 14 residues. CDR1 is SGHNT, CDR2 YYREEE, per germline (reference sequence). The ends lost 4 bases at V and 4 bases at J; junction bases unmatched: 6. The CDR3, as DNA: TGTGCCAGCAGCCTCCGGGGAGGGCCAGATACGCAGTATTTT. This encodes CASSLRGGPDTQYF.

CDR3 in DNA: TGCGCCAGCAGCTTGATTAGCGGGAGGGCCTACGAGCAGTACTTC. Translating it yields CASSLISGRAYEQYF. The chain links TRBV5-1 to TRBJ2-7, with TRBD2 matching 11 bases. The length of the CDR3 is 15 residues. Per germline, CDR1 SGHRS and CDR2 YFSETQ. The junction had 2 bases not matched to a gene; V was cut back by 1 base and J by 2 bases.

The rearrangement joins TRBV5-1 to TRBJ2-1; tentatively, D is TRBD2 (6 bases). The germline V and J ends were trimmed by 3 bases and 1 base, with 11 bases remaining between them. Germline assignment: CDR1 SGHRS and CDR2 YFSETQ. The CDR3 totals 15 residues. CDR3 coding DNA: TGCGCCAGCAGCTCTTCTAGCGAATCCTACAATGAGCAGTTCTTC. It encodes CASSSSSESYNEQFF. Supplemented by reference TRBV5-1 and TRBJ2-1, the full variable domain reads KAGVTQTPRYLIKTRGQQVTLSCSPISGHRSVSWYQQTPGQGLQFLFEYFSETQRNKGNFPGRFSGRQFSNSRSEMNVSTLELGDSALYLCASSSSSESYNEQFFGPGTRLTVL.

The genes are TRBV4-1 and TRBJ1-6, with no clear D. CDR1 and CDR2 (germline): MGHRA, YSYEKL. With 0 bases removed from V and 7 bases from J, the gap between germline ends came to 16 bases. The CDR3 is made up of 17 amino acids. For the CDR3, the DNA is TGCGCCAGCAGCCAAGATCAGCGGCCCTGGACGAATTCACCCCTCCACTTT. Residues: CASSQDQRPWTNSPLHF.

This chain connects TRBV7-8 to TRBJ2-1; D gene unclear. From germline, CDR1 is SGHVS and CDR2 FQNEAQ. The V gene lost 5 bases and the J gene lost 4 bases, with 18 bases spanning the gap. The CDR3 loop spans 16 amino acids. The CDR3 loop is CASSPTEARGYNEQFF. The CDR3, as DNA: TGTGCCAGCAGCCCAACAGAGGCCAGAGGTTACAATGAGCAGTTCTTC.

Many counts were recorded for this clonotype. This chain connects TRBV10-3 to TRBJ2-5; 9 bases agree with TRBD2. The CDR3 has 12 residues. CDR1 and CDR2 from the germline V gene are ENHRY and SYGVKD. With 3 bases clipped from V and 12 bases from J, the junction kept 5 bases outside the gene matches. This CDR3 reads CAISDTSGFKYF. The CDR3 coding sequence is TGTGCCATCAGTGATACTAGCGGGTTTAAGTACTTC.

The rearrangement links TRBV29-1 to TRBJ2-5; 9 bases line up with TRBD2. CDR3 length: 14 amino acids. Germline values: CDR1 SQVTM, CDR2 ANQGSEA. The ends lost 4 bases at V and 5 bases at J; junction bases unmatched: 8. The CDR3 loop reads CSVASGGLGETQYF. CDR3 DNA: TGCAGCGTTGCCAGCGGGGGGCTCGGGGAGACCCAGTACTTC.

V and J are TRBV4-3 and TRBJ2-2; D could derive from TRBD1 or TRBD2 (6 bases each). Germline loops: CDR1 LGHNA, CDR2 YSLEER. Trimming stripped 1 base from V and 3 bases from J, with 18 bases between. This CDR3 contains 18 residues. The CDR3 spells CASSQALLAEGDTGELFF. The CDR3 nucleotides read TGCGCCAGCAGCCAAGCGCTTTTAGCGGAGGGGGACACCGGGGAGCTGTTTTTT.

The V call is TRBV5-5, the J call TRBJ2-7, with D possibly being TRBD1 (5 bases). Per germline, CDR1 SGHKS and CDR2 YYEKEE (reference sequence). Trimming removed 4 bases at V and 4 bases at J, with 12 bases between. The CDR3 sequence is 13 residues long. In nucleotides, the CDR3 is TGTGCCAGCAGCAATATCCCAGGGTACGAGCAGTACTTC. It specifies CASSNIPGYEQYF.

This clonotype was recorded at least ten times. V and J are TRBV27 and TRBJ2-1; 7 nucleotides line up with TRBD1. This CDR3 spans 14 amino acids. Germline loops: CDR1 MNHEY, CDR2 SMNVEV (reference sequence). V lost 2 bases and J lost 3; bases outside the gene matches: 1. Written as DNA, the CDR3 is TGTGCCAGCAGTTTAGGGACAGACTACAATGAGCAGTTCTTC. Its translation is CASSLGTDYNEQFF.

Only a few counts were recorded for this clonotype. The rearrangement links TRBV4-1 to TRBJ2-7; either TRBD1 or TRBD2 may supply D (7 bases each). Trimming took off 6 bases at V and 7 bases at J, with 19 bases between the two ends. Germline V lookup: CDR1 MGHRA, CDR2 YSYEKL. The CDR3 runs 14 residues. The CDR3 here is CASSSLGTAGEQYF. In DNA form, the CDR3 reads TGCGCCAGCAGTTCCCTTGGGACAGCGGGGGAGCAGTACTTC.

This chain connects TRBV6-4 to TRBJ2-1, with TRBD2 matching 14 bases. The germline gives CDR1 MRHNA, CDR2 SNTAGT. The CDR3 consists of 15 residues. V shed 4 bases and J 7 bases; nucleotides not matched to a gene: 3. This CDR3 reads CASSGLAGGRNEQFF. The CDR3 DNA reads as TGTGCCAGCAGTGGACTAGCGGGGGGGCGAAATGAGCAGTTCTTC.

This clonotype has more than one count but fewer than ten. The J gene is TRBJ1-2, the V gene TRBV11-2; the match to TRBD1 covers 11 bases. The CDR3 has 19 amino acids. Trimming cost V 4 bases and J 0 bases; bases outside gene matches: 13. Germline V CDR1 and CDR2: SGHAT, FQNNGV. Here the CDR3 reads CASSSPLFRTGGANYGYTF. In nucleotides, the CDR3 is TGTGCCAGCAGCTCACCCCTTTTTAGGACAGGGGGCGCTAACTATGGCTACACCTTC.

The table lists this clonotype with a few counts. The rearrangement joins TRBV7-2 to TRBJ2-2; D remains unclear. Trimming took off 3 bases at V and 1 base at J, with 9 bases between the two ends. Per the germline V gene, CDR1 is SGHTA and CDR2 is FQGNSA. The CDR3 consists of 15 residues. This CDR3 reads CASSFRRENTGELFF. The CDR3 DNA is TGTGCCAGCAGCTTCAGAAGGGAGAACACCGGGGAGCTGTTTTTT.

In its sample, this clonotype was seen a few times. The chain combines TRBV7-2 with TRBJ1-2; D gene uncertain. Trimming took 3 bases from V and 7 from J, leaving 12 bases between them. Germline lookup yields CDR1 SGHTA and CDR2 FQGNSA. This CDR3 spans 13 amino acids. The CDR3 region has the DNA TGTGCCAGCAGCTTGAAGGCAGGAGGTGGCTACACCTTC. Amino acid sequence: CASSLKAGGGYTF.